The 14 T cell receptor beta chains listed next were all sequenced from one sample in a study of early T cells in non-severe SARS-CoV-2 infection. TCRdb recomputed calls from the 5' RACE reads with MiXCR, one row per CDR3 protein. The sample holds tens of thousands of distinct CDR3 sequences, roughly 5.4% seen once. This specimen was whole blood, taken at baseline. The receptors come from an adult who was a healthcare worker with PCR-confirmed SARS-CoV-2 infection or an uninfected control (not recorded which).

This clonotype was picked up many times. The CDR3 reads CATSQGWDGYTF. The DNA of the CDR3 is TGTGCCACCAGTCAGGGATGGGATGGCTACACCTTC. The V call is TRBV24-1, the J call TRBJ1-2; weak D call: TRBD1 (5 bases). V was shortened by 6 bases and J by 6 bases, with 10 bases between the two germline ends. Looked up from germline, CDR1 is KGHDR and CDR2 is SFDVKD. The CDR3 loop spans 12 amino acids.

In the case of this clonotype: This may be a read error: a much more frequent sequence differs by one nucleotide. The gene calls are TRBV9 and TRBJ2-3, with D hard to call. CDR3 length: 12 residues. The germline V and J ends were trimmed by 7 bases and 2 bases, with 8 bases remaining between them. CDR1 and CDR2 (germline): SGDLS, YYNGEE. CDR3 amino acids: CASSRHTDTQYF. CDR3 nucleotides: TGTGCCAGCTCCCGCCACACAGATACGCAGTATTTT.

This clonotype has ten or more counts. The chain employs TRBV15 and TRBJ2-6; no clear D gene. This CDR3 is 18 amino acids long. Germline V CDR1 and CDR2: LNHNV, YYDKDF (reference sequence). The V end lost 0 bases, the J end lost 0 bases, and 12 bases lay between the germline ends. The CDR3 here is CATSRDGYFGSGANVLTF. The CDR3 DNA sequence: TGTGCCACCAGCAGAGATGGCTACTTTGGCTCTGGGGCCAACGTCCTGACTTTC.

This chain uses TRBV20-1 with TRBJ2-1; no firm D call. CDR1 is DFQATT and CDR2 is SNEGSKA in the germline V gene (reference sequence). This CDR3 spans 12 amino acids. Trimming removed 5 bases at V and 7 bases at J, with 12 bases between. CDR3 region: CSASGPVNEQFF. Written as DNA, the CDR3 is TGCAGTGCTTCCGGGCCCGTTAATGAGCAGTTCTTC.

This clonotype was recorded many times. The chain has TRBV13 and TRBJ2-5; TRBD2 matches at 13 bases. The J segment lost 5 bases and the V segment lost 5 bases, leaving 5 bases of the junction unmatched. This CDR3 has 15 residues. Looked up from germline, CDR1 is PRHDT and CDR2 is FYEKMQ (reference sequence). CDR3 nucleotides: TGTGCCAGCAGCCTGGGACTAGCGGGACTGGAGACCCAGTACTTC. Amino acids: CASSLGLAGLETQYF.

This chain links TRBV7-2 with TRBJ1-2; D ambiguous. The CDR3 runs 15 residues. Germline assignment: CDR1 SGHTA and CDR2 FQGNSA. The V gene lost 5 bases and the J gene lost 4 bases, with 17 bases spanning the gap. The CDR3 sequence: CASSPRVLYGYGYTF. CDR3 DNA sequence: TGTGCCAGCAGCCCCAGAGTCCTTTACGGCTATGGCTACACCTTC.

V and J are TRBV3-1 and TRBJ1-2; 8 nucleotides match TRBD1. The CDR3 has 15 amino acids. V trimming: 5 bases; J trimming: 2 bases; junction bases outside the gene matches: 7. In germline, CDR1 is LGHDT, CDR2 YNNKEL (reference sequence). The chain's CDR3 is CASSFSTGANYGYTF. CDR3 coding DNA: TGTGCCAGCAGCTTTTCGACAGGGGCCAACTATGGCTACACCTTC.

The table lists this clonotype with many counts. The DNA for the CDR3 is TGTGCCACCAGCATTAGCGGGAGCTCCGGGGAGCTGTTTTTT. Translation gives CATSISGSSGELFF. The V gene is TRBV24-1, the J gene TRBJ2-2; 9 bases agree with TRBD2. Germline trimming cut 7 bases from V and 6 bases from J; bases unmatched to any gene: 5. In germline, CDR1 is KGHDR, CDR2 SFDVKD. The CDR3 consists of 14 residues.

The rearrangement joins TRBV20-1 to TRBJ2-1, with 12 bases matching TRBD2. CDR1 and CDR2 (germline): DFQATT, SNEGSKA (reference sequence). The CDR3 has 15 amino acids. The J segment lost 8 bases and the V segment lost 1 base, leaving 6 bases of the junction unmatched. The CDR3 DNA sequence: TGCAGTGCTAGAGGGCTAGCGGGAGGGAGAGATGAGCAGTTCTTC. This gives the protein CSARGLAGGRDEQFF.

This clonotype was seen many times. This sequence joins TRBV20-1 and TRBJ2-1; TRBD2 matches 9 bases. Per germline, CDR1 DFQATT and CDR2 SNEGSKA (reference sequence). CDR3 size: 14 residues. The J segment lost 6 bases and the V segment lost 6 bases, leaving 9 bases of the junction unmatched. The CDR3 coding sequence is TGCAGTGCCGCCCTAGCGGGATCTATCAATGAGCAGTTCTTC. Translation: CSAALAGSINEQFF.

Many counts were recorded for this clonotype. CDR3 DNA: TGTGCCAGCAGCTTTCGACTAGCGGGAGGGGCAGGAGAGCAGTTCTTC. Amino acid sequence: CASSFRLAGGAGEQFF. The chain carries TRBV7-3 and TRBJ2-1; 14 bases match TRBD2. With V trimmed by 3 bases and J by 10 bases, 8 bases remained unmatched. The CDR3 length is 16 residues. Germline lookup yields CDR1 SGHTA and CDR2 FQGTGA.

This clonotype was seen at least ten times. V and J are TRBV24-1 and TRBJ2-1; TRBD1 agrees at 8 bases. CDR3 length: 11 amino acids. CDR1 is KGHDR and CDR2 is SFDVKD in the germline V gene. V shed 7 bases and J 8 bases; nucleotides not matched to a gene: 0. CDR3 DNA sequence: TGTGCCACCAGCAGGGGGCATGAGCAGTTCTTC. This gives the protein CATSRGHEQFF.

This clonotype was recorded at least ten times. The V call is TRBV11-2, the J call TRBJ2-2; D may be TRBD1 or TRBD2 (5 bases each). V was trimmed by 1 base and J by 6 bases, leaving 6 bases between them. CDR1 SGHAT and CDR2 FQNNGV come from the germline V gene. The CDR3 length is 13 residues. This CDR3 reads CASSLVGAGELFF. Written as DNA, the CDR3 is TGTGCCAGCAGCTTAGTGGGGGCCGGGGAGCTGTTTTTT. Based on the CDR3 plus reference TRBV11-2 and TRBJ2-2, the full variable domain is EAGVAQSPRYKIIEKRQSVAFWCNPISGHATLYWYQQILGQGPKLLIQFQNNGVVDDSQLPKDRFSAERLKGVDSTLKIQPAKLEDSAVYLCASSLVGAGELFFGEGSRLTVL.

The sample holds many counts of this clonotype. The chain carries TRBV6-6 and TRBJ2-1; TRBD2 aligns across 11 bases. V was clipped by 6 bases and J by 5 bases; unmatched bases: 6. The germline V gene encodes CDR1 MNHNY and CDR2 SVGAGI (reference sequence). CDR3 length: 15 amino acids. The CDR3 DNA reads as TGTGCCAGCAGAGCCGGGACTAGCGGCGACAATGAGCAGTTCTTC. Amino acids: CASRAGTSGDNEQFF.